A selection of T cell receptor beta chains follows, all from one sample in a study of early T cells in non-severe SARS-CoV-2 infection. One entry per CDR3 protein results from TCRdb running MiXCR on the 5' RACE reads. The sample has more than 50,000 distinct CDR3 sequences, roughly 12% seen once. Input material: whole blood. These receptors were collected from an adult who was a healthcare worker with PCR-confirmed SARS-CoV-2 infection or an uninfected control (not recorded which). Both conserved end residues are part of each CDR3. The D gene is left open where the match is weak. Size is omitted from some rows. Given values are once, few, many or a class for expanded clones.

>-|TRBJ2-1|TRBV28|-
CASSLDSNSYNEQFF
TGTGCCAGCAGCCTGGACTCGAACTCCTACAATGAGCAGTTCTTC
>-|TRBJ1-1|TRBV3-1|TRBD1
CASSRTGLPSTEAFF
TGTGCCAGCAGCCGGACAGGACTTCCATCCACTGAAGCTTTCTTT
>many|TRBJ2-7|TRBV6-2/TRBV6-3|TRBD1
CASKGTGQDEQYF
TGTGCCAGCAAGGGGACAGGTCAGGACGAGCAGTACTTC
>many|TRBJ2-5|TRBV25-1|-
CASSEYPGAPQETQYF
TGTGCCAGCAGTGAATATCCGGGGGCACCCCAAGAGACCCAGTACTTC
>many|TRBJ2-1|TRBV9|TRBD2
CASSVSGRTYNEQFF
TGTGCCAGCAGCGTTAGCGGGAGGACCTACAATGAGCAGTTCTTC
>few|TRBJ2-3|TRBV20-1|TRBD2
CSASPAGGPYTQYF
TGCAGTGCTAGCCCAGCGGGAGGGCCGTATACGCAGTATTTT
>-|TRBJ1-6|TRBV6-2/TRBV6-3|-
CASSSGLQASPLHF
TGTGCCAGCAGTTCAGGGCTGCAGGCTTCACCCCTCCACTTT
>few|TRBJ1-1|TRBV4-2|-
CASSQQTTAVTEAFF
TGTGCCAGCAGCCAGCAGACCACGGCGGTCACTGAAGCTTTCTTT
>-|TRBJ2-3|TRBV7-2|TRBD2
CASSVTSGSTDTQYF
TGTGCCAGCAGCGTCACTAGCGGGAGTACAGATACGCAGTATTTT
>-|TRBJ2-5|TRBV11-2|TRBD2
CASSPTSGVETQYF
TGTGCCAGCAGCCCCACTAGCGGGGTAGAGACCCAGTACTTC
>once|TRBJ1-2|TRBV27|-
CASSSPPYGYTF
TGTGCCAGCAGTTCCCCCCCCTATGGCTACACCTTC
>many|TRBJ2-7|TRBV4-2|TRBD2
CASSQGTSGYEQYF
TGTGCCAGCAGCCAAGGAACTAGCGGATACGAGCAGTACTTC
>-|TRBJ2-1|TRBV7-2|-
CASSVRNEQFF
TGTGCCAGCAGCGTAAGGAATGAGCAGTTCTTC
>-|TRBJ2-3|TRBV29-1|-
CSVYFLGASTDTQYF
TGCAGCGTATATTTCTTGGGGGCTAGCACAGATACGCAGTATTTT
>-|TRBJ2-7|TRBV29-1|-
CSVRGVGQGGWEQYF
TGCAGCGTCCGAGGGGTAGGCCAGGGAGGATGGGAGCAGTACTTC
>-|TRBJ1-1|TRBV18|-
CASSPGQNTEAFF
TGTGCCAGCTCCCCCGGACAGAACACTGAAGCTTTCTTT
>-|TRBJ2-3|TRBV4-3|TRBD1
CASSQDLSAGQGWDTDTQYF
TGCGCCAGCAGCCAAGACTTGAGCGCGGGACAGGGATGGGACACAGATACGCAGTATTTT
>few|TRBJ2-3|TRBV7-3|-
CASSLRAGQSTDTQYF
TGTGCCAGCAGCCTCCGGGCAGGGCAGTCCACAGATACGCAGTATTTT
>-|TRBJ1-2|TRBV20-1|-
CSARVNMAGYGYTF
TGCAGTGCTAGAGTAAATATGGCAGGCTATGGCTACACCTTC
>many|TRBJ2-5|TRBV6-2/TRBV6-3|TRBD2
CASSYSQGTSGVPETQYF
TGTGCCAGCAGTTACTCCCAAGGCACGAGCGGGGTTCCCGAGACCCAGTACTTC
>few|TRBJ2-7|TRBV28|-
CASSLRQPGEQYF
TGTGCCAGCAGTTTAAGACAGCCGGGGGAGCAGTACTTC
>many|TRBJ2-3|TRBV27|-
CASSPLLLLGDTQYF
TGTGCCAGCAGTCCCCTGCTCCTCCTAGGGGATACGCAGTATTTT
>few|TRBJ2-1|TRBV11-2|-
CASSLQGGEQFF
TGTGCCAGCAGCTTACAGGGGGGGGAGCAGTTCTTC
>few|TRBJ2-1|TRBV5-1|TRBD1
CASSLAQGAYNEQFF
TGCGCCAGCAGCTTGGCACAGGGGGCGTATAATGAGCAGTTCTTC
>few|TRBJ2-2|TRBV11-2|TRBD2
CASSPGLAGIFSGELFF
TGTGCCAGCAGCCCGGGACTAGCGGGTATTTTTTCCGGGGAGCTGTTTTTT
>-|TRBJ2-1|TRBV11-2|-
CASSLGLVLTHEQFF
TGTGCCAGCAGCTTAGGACTAGTCTTAACCCATGAGCAGTTCTTC
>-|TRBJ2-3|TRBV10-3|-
CAISESSMLEVTDTQYF
TGTGCCATCAGTGAGTCGAGTATGTTGGAAGTGACAGATACGCAGTATTTT
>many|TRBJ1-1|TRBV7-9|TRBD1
CASSPGQGVGAFF
TGTGCCAGCAGCCCAGGACAGGGAGTAGGAGCTTTCTTT
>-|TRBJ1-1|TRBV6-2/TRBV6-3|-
CASSYSQLRAEAFF
TGTGCCAGCAGTTACTCTCAACTAAGGGCTGAAGCTTTCTTT
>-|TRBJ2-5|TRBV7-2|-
CASSFSSSETQYF
TGTGCCAGCAGCTTCTCATCTTCGGAGACCCAGTACTTC
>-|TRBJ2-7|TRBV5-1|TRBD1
CASSTPDRSGDEQYF
TGCGCCAGCAGCACCCCGGACAGGAGTGGTGACGAGCAGTACTTC
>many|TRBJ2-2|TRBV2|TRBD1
CASNWDRNTGELFF
TGTGCCAGCAACTGGGACAGGAACACCGGGGAGCTGTTTTTT